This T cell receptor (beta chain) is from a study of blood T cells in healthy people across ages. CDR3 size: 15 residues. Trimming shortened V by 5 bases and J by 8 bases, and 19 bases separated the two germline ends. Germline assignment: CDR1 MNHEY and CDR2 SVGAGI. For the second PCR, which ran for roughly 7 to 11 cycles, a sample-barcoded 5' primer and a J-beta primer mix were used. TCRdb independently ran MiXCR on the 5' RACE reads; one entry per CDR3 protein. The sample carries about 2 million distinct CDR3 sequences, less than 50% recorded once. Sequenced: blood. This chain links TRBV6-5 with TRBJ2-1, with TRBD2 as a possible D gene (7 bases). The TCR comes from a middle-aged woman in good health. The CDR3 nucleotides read TGTGCCAGCAGTCGAAGGTCGGGGGGCACCTATGAGCAGTTCTTC. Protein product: CASSRRSGGTYEQFF.